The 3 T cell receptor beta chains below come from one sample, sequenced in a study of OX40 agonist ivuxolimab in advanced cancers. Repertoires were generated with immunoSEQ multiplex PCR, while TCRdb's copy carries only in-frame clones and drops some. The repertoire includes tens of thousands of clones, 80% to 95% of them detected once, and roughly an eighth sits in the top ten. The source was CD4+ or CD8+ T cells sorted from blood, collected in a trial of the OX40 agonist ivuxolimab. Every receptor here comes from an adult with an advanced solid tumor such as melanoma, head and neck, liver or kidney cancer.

CDR3 bases: TGTGCCAGCAGTGAAATGGGCAGGGGGGACACTGAAGCTTTCTTT. Protein sequence: CASSEMGRGDTEAFF. The chain links TRBV25-1 to TRBJ1-1, with 7 bases that match TRBD1. Germline V gives CDR1 MGHDK, CDR2 SYGVNS. This CDR3 is built from 15 residues. Losses at the gene ends were 2 bases for V and 3 bases for J; bases not matched to a gene: 6.

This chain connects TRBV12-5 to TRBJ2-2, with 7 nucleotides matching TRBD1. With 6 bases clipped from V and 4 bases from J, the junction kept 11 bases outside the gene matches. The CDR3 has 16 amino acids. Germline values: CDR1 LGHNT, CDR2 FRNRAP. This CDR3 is CASGPTGVDPTGELFF. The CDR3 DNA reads TGTGCTAGTGGCCCTACAGGGGTTGACCCCACCGGGGAGCTGTTTTTT. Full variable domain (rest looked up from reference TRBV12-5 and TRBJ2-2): DARVTQTPRHKVTEMGQEVTMRCQPILGHNTVFWYRQTMMQGLELLAYFRNRAPLDDSGMPKDRFSAEMPDATLATLKIQPSEPRDSAVYFCASGPTGVDPTGELFFGEGSRLTVL.

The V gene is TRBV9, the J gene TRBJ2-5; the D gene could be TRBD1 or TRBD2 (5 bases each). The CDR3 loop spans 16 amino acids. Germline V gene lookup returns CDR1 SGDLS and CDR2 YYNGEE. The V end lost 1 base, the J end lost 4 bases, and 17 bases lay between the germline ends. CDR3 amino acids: CASSVSLAGGIETQYF. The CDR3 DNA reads TGTGCCAGCAGCGTATCCCTAGCTGGGGGAATAGAGACCCAGTACTTC.